The T cell receptor beta chain described here comes from a study of shared clonotypes between healthy human individuals. The DNA input per sorted-subset replicate PCR was 200 ng, corresponding to tens of thousands of T cell genomes. The data were produced by immunoSEQ multiplex PCR, yet TCRdb's version contains in-frame clones alone and is incomplete. Among about 2,500,000 clones, just over 90% were seen once, and the ten largest hold roughly 0.15%. The CDR3 sequence is 11 residues long. The germline V gene encodes CDR1 GTSNPN and CDR2 SVGIG (reference sequence). With 5 bases removed from V and 1 base from J, the gap between germline ends came to 5 bases. This clone has just a few counts.

This TCR was sampled from a man between 18 and 35 years old in good health. This chain uses TRBV30 with TRBJ1-1; no clear D. Sequenced input: naive CD4+ T cells sorted from blood. Subset specified: CD45RA+ positively selected. This CDR3 is CAWDGNTEAFF. The CDR3 bases are TGTGCCTGGGATGGGAACACTGAAGCTTTCTTT.